This passage covers 5 T cell receptor beta chains from one sample sequenced in a study of shared clonotypes between healthy human individuals. Clones were read by immunoSEQ multiplex PCR, and TCRdb kept only the in-frame ones, dropping some. There are more than 2,000,000 clones in the sample; 85% to 95% occur only once, and over 0.12% lies in the top ten. Input material: naive CD4+ T cells sorted from blood. This sample's subset: CD45RA+ positively selected. The receptors derive from a man between 18 and 29 years old in good health.

The genes are TRBV7-3 and TRBJ2-5; D may be TRBD1 or TRBD2 (7 bases each). Trimming shortened V by 5 bases and J by 5 bases, and 15 bases separated the two germline ends. Germline CDR1 SGHTA, CDR2 FQGTGA. The length of the CDR3 is 14 residues. DNA of the CDR3: TGTGCCAGCAGCGGGGAGGGGGCCGATGAGACCCAGTACTTC. It encodes CASSGEGADETQYF.

The rearrangement links TRBV9 to TRBJ2-7; the match to TRBD1 covers 8 bases. Germline values: CDR1 SGDLS, CDR2 YYNGEE. CDR3 length: 15 residues. V lost 3 bases to trimming and J lost 0 bases; unmatched junction nucleotides: 5. This chain's CDR3 is CASSARTGPSYEQYF. The CDR3 DNA is TGTGCCAGCAGCGCAAGGACAGGGCCCTCCTACGAGCAGTACTTC.

This clone was seen only a few times. Other DNA sequences of this sample code for an identical CDR3. The genes are TRBV2 and TRBJ1-5; D might be TRBD1 (5 bases). Germline-derived CDR1 and CDR2 are SNHLY and FYNNEI. V gave up 8 bases and J gave up 0 bases, with 8 bases separating them. The CDR3 is made up of 13 amino acids. CDR3 residues: CASSTDSNQPQHF. In nucleotides, the CDR3 is TGTGCCAGCTCGACAGATAGCAATCAGCCCCAGCATTTT.

This chain links TRBV2 with TRBJ2-2; no firm D call. Trimming stripped 5 bases from V and 8 bases from J, with 15 bases between. Germline CDR1 is SNHLY and CDR2 is FYNNEI. The CDR3 has 14 residues. CDR3 region: CASSRSTVGGELFF. The CDR3 nucleotides are TGTGCCAGCAGTCGGAGTACAGTAGGTGGGGAGCTGTTTTTT.

This clone was recorded once. This chain links TRBV6-5 with TRBJ1-2; a possible D gene is TRBD1 (5 bases). The ends were cut back, 6 bases at V and 1 base at J, with 15 bases in the middle. This CDR3 is built from 15 residues. From germline, CDR1 is MNHEY and CDR2 SVGAGI. This CDR3 is CASSPAGGGNYGYTF. CDR3 in DNA: TGTGCCAGCAGCCCCGCGGGGGGGGGTAACTATGGCTACACCTTC.